Only one count was recorded for the clone carrying this T cell receptor (beta chain). Its antigen is currently unknown. With 8 bases clipped from V and 1 base from J, the junction kept 10 bases outside the gene matches. There are 15 residues in the CDR3. Germline V gene lookup returns CDR1 MNHEY and CDR2 SMNVEV (reference sequence). This sample is drawn from a study of T cell repertoires and HLA-DP antigens. About the research overall: In vitro CD4+ alloreactivity was against HeLa-presented HLA-DP. Versus self, one alloantigen differed at one groove amino acid, the other at about 10. Findings and limits, study-wide: Sorted CD137+ clonality was about 0.36 for both alloantigens, versus around 0.04 pre-culture. Previously undetected clones averaged about 35% and 50% against the two alleles respectively.

The repertoire was sequenced with immunoSEQ multiplex PCR; TCRdb's copy has only in-frame clones and lacks some. Counted here are about 120,000 clones, 90% to 95% occurring once; the ten biggest clones make up around 0.25%. This TCR came from a woman between 18 and 30 years old in good health and CMV-seronegative. Sequences were obtained from CD4+ T cells from PBMCs. V and J are TRBV27 and TRBJ1-1, with 7 nucleotides matching TRBD1. This chain's CDR3 is CASLPWGQKNTEAFF. DNA for the CDR3: TGTGCCAGCTTACCATGGGGACAGAAGAACACTGAAGCTTTCTTT.